This is a list of T cell receptor beta chains from one sample in a study of blood T cell repertoires in COVID-19. Produced via immunoSEQ multiplex PCR; TCRdb's table is partial and in-frame only. This table has fewer than 200,000 clones, around nine tenths appearing once. The specimen sequenced was peripheral blood. All receptors derive from a woman older than 75 with COVID-19, enrolled during active disease. Each CDR3 is given with its conserved first and last residue. A D gene is named only where the DNA matches it firmly. Expanded clones are given a class, and other clones once, few, many or no size at all.

j_call,v_call,d_call,clone_size,cdr3_aa,cdr3_nt
TRBJ1-5,TRBV15,NA,NA,CATSREQASNQPQHF,TGTGCCACCAGCAGAGAACAGGCGAGCAATCAGCCCCAGCATTTT
TRBJ1-2,TRBV6-5,NA,NA,CASSSPEAGVGYTF,TGTGCCAGCAGTAGCCCGGAAGCGGGGGTTGGCTACACCTTC
TRBJ2-2,TRBV5-4,TRBD1,NA,CASSQNRGQGELFF,TGTGCCAGCAGCCAAAACAGGGGGCAGGGGGAGCTGTTTTTT
TRBJ1-1,TRBV4-1,NA,NA,CASSPLAGRGEGTEAFF,TGCGCCAGCAGCCCCCTCGCCGGGAGGGGTGAAGGCACTGAAGCTTTCTTT
TRBJ1-5,TRBV6-5,NA,NA,CASSIQSNQPQHF,TGTGCCAGCAGTATACAGAGCAATCAGCCCCAGCATTTT
TRBJ2-3,TRBV28,TRBD2,NA,CASGSTSGRGASTDTQYF,TGTGCCAGCGGCTCGACTAGCGGGAGGGGTGCTAGCACAGATACGCAGTATTTT
TRBJ2-7,TRBV3-1/TRBV3-2,TRBD2,NA,CASRSSGRAYEQYF,TGTGCCAGCAGATCTAGCGGGAGGGCCTACGAGCAGTACTTC
TRBJ1-1,TRBV13,NA,NA,CASSFPSEAGGNEAFF,TGTGCCAGCAGCTTCCCCTCGGAGGCGGGGGGGAATGAAGCTTTCTTT
TRBJ1-2,TRBV3-1/TRBV3-2,TRBD1,NA,CASSNRDRGNYGYTF,TGTGCCAGCAGCAACCGGGACAGGGGGAACTATGGCTACACCTTC
TRBJ2-1,TRBV3-1/TRBV3-2,NA,NA,CASSQDPTGAGNEQFF,TGTGCCAGCAGCCAAGATCCGACGGGAGCTGGGAATGAGCAGTTCTTC
TRBJ2-7,TRBV7-2,TRBD1,NA,CASSRQGAYEQYF,TGTGCCAGCAGCCGACAGGGGGCCTACGAGCAGTACTTC
TRBJ1-1,TRBV5-1,NA,many,CASSPAGANTEAFF,TGCGCCAGCAGCCCCGCGGGGGCGAACACTGAAGCTTTCTTT
TRBJ2-7,TRBV12-3/TRBV12-4,NA,NA,CASAKTPEAEQYF,TGTGCCAGCGCTAAGACCCCAGAGGCGGAGCAGTACTTC
TRBJ2-1,TRBV18,NA,NA,CASSPVRENEQFF,TGTGCCAGCTCACCCGTTAGGGAGAATGAGCAGTTCTTC
TRBJ2-3,TRBV7-9,TRBD1,NA,CASSPQGAKDTQYF,TGTGCCAGCAGTCCCCAGGGGGCTAAAGATACGCAGTATTTT
TRBJ2-2,TRBV5-4,NA,NA,CASSFSANTGELFF,TGTGCCAGCAGCTTCTCCGCGAACACCGGGGAGCTGTTTTTT